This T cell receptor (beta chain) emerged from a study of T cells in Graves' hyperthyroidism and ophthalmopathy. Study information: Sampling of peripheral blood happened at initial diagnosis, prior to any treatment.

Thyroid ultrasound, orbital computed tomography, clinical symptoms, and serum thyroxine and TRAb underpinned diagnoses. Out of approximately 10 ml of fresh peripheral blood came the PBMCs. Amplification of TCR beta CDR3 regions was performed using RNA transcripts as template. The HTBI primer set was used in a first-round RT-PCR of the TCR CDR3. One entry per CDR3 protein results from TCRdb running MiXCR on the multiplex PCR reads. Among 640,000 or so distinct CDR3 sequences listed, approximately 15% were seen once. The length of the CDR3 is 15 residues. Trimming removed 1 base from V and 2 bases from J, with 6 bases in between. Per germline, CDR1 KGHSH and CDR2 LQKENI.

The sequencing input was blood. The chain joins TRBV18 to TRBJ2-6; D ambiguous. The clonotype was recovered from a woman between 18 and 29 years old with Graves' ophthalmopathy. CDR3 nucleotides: TGTGCCAGCTCACCACAGAACCCTGGGGCCAACGTCCTGACTTTC. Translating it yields CASSPQNPGANVLTF.